This entry concerns a single T cell receptor beta chain. The junction had 11 bases not matched to a gene; V was cut back by 0 bases and J by 3 bases. Germline values: CDR1 SGHAT, CDR2 FQNNGV. The CDR3 covers 19 residues. This sample is part of a study of blood T cell repertoires in COVID-19. Data came from immunoSEQ multiplex PCR; TCRdb stores just in-frame clones and leaves some out. Here the sample spans around 95,000 clones, roughly 80% being singletons. The sequencing sample was made of peripheral blood. This chain links TRBV11-2 with TRBJ2-2, with 9 bases lining up with TRBD1. The TCR comes from a woman of 80 years or more with acute or convalescent COVID-19. The CDR3, as DNA: TGTGCCAGCAGCTTAGAGGCCGTATGGGACAGGGAGGACACCGGGGAGCTGTTTTTT. Translating it yields CASSLEAVWDREDTGELFF.